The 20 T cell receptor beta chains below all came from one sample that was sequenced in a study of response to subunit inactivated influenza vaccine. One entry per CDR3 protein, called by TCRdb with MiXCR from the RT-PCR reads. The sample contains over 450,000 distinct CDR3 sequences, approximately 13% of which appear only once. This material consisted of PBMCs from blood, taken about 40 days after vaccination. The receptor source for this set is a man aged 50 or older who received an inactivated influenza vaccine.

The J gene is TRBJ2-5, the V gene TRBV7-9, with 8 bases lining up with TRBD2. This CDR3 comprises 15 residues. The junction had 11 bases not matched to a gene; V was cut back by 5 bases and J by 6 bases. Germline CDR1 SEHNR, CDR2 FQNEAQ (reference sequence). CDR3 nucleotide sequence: TGTGCCAGCAGCATTAGCACGGGACTAGAGCAGACCCAGTACTTC. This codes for CASSISTGLEQTQYF.

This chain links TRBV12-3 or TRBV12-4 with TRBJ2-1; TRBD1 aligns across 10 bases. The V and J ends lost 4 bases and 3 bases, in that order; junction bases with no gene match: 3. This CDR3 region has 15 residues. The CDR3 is CASSYGQGGYNEQFF. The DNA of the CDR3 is TGTGCCAGCAGTTACGGACAGGGGGGCTACAATGAGCAGTTCTTC.

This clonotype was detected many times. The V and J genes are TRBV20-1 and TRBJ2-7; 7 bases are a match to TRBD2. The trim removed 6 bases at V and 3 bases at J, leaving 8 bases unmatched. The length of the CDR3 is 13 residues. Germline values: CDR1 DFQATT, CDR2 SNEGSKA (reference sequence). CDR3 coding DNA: TGCAGTGCAAAGAGCGGGACGCTCTACGAGCAGTACTTC. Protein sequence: CSAKSGTLYEQYF.

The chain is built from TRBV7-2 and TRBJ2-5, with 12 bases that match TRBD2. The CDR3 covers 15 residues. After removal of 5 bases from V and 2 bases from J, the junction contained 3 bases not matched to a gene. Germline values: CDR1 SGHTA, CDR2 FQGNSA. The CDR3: CASSQLAGGQETQYF. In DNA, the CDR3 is TGTGCCAGCAGCCAACTAGCGGGGGGTCAAGAGACCCAGTACTTC. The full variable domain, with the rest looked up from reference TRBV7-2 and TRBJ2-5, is GAGVSQSPSNKVTEKGKDVELRCDPISGHTALYWYRQSLGQGLEFLIYFQGNSAPDKSGLPSDRFSAERTGGSVSTLTIQRTQQEDSAVYLCASSQLAGGQETQYFGPGTRLLVL.

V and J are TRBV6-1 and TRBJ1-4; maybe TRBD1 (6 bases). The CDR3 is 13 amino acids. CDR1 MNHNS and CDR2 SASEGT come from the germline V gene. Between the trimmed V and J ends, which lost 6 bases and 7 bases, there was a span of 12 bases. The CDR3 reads CASRIGGGEKLFF. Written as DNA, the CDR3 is TGTGCCAGCAGAATAGGGGGGGGTGAAAAACTGTTTTTT.

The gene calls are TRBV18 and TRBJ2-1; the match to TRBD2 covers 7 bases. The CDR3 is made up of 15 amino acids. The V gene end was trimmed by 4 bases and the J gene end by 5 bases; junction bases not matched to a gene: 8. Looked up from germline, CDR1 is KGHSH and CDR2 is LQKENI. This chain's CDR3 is CASSLSGLENNEQFF. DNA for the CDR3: TGTGCCAGCTCACTGTCTGGACTAGAGAACAATGAGCAGTTCTTC.

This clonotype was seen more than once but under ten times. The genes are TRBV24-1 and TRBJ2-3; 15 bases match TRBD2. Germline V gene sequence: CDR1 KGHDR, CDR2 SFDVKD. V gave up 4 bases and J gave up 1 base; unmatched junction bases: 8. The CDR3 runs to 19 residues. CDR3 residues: CATSDPGLAGGPGTDTQYF. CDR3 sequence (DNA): TGTGCCACCAGTGACCCCGGACTAGCGGGGGGGCCAGGCACAGATACGCAGTATTTT.

The CDR3 loop is CASSFGQRDSYEQYF. The CDR3 nucleotides are TGTGCCAGCAGTTTTGGACAGAGGGACTCCTACGAGCAGTACTTC. The chain combines TRBV28 with TRBJ2-7; tentative D call: TRBD1 (6 bases). V dropped 3 bases and J dropped 0 bases, with 12 bases sitting between them. The CDR3 loop spans 15 amino acids. The germline CDR1 and CDR2 sequences are MDHEN and SYDVKM.

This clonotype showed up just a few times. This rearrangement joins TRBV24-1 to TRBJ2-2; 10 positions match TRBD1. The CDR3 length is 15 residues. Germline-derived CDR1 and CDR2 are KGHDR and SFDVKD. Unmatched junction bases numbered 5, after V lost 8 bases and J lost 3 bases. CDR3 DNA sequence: TGTGCCACCAACCGGACAGGGGGAGACACCGGGGAGCTGTTTTTT. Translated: CATNRTGGDTGELFF.

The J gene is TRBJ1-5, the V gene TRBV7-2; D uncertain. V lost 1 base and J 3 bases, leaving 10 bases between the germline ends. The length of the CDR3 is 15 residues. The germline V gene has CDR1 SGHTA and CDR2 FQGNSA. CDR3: CASSLGGRINQPQHF. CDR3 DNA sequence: TGTGCCAGCAGCTTAGGAGGACGGATCAATCAGCCCCAGCATTTT.

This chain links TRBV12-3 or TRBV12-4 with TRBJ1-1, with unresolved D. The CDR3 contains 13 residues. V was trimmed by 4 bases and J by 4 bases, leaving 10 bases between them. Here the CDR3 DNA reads TGTGCCAGCAGTTGGGATTGGGGCACTGAAGCTTTCTTT. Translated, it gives CASSWDWGTEAFF.

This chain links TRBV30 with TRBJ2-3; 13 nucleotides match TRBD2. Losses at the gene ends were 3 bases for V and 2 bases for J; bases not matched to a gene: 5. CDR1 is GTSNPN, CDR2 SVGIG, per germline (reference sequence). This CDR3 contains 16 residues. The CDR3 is CAWRAGTSGVTDTQYF. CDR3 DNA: TGTGCCTGGAGGGCCGGGACTAGCGGGGTCACAGATACGCAGTATTTT. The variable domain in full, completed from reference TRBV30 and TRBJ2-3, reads SQTIHQWPATLVQPVGSPLSLECTVEGTSNPNLYWYRQAAGRGLQLLFYSVGIGQISSEVPQNLSASRPQDRQFILSSKKLLLSDSGFYLCAWRAGTSGVTDTQYFGPGTRLTVL.

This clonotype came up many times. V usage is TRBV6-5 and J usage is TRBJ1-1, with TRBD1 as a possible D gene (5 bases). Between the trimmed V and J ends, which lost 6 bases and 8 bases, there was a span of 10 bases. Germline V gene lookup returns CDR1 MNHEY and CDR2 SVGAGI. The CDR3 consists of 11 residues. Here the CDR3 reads CASSRQREAFF. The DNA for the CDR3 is TGTGCCAGCAGCCGACAGAGGGAAGCTTTCTTT.

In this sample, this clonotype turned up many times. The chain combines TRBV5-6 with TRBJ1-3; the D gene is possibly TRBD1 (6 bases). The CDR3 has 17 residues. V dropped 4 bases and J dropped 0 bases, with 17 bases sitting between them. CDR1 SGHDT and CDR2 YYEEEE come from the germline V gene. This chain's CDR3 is CASSGVMGGDSGNTIYF. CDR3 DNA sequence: TGTGCCAGCAGCGGCGTGATGGGGGGCGACTCTGGAAACACCATATATTTT.

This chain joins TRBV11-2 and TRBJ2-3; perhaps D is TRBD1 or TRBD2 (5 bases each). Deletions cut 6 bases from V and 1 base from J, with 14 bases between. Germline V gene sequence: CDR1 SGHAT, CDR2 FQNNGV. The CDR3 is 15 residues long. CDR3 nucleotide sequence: TGTGCCAGCAGGCTAATGGGGACGGGCACAGATACGCAGTATTTT. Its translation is CASRLMGTGTDTQYF.

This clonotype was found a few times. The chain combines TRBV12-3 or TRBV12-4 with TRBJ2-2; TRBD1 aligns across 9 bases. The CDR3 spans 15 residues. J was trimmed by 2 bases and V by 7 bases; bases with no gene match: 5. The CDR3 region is CASNPQGANTGELFF. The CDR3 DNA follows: TGTGCCAGCAACCCACAGGGGGCAAACACCGGGGAGCTGTTTTTT.

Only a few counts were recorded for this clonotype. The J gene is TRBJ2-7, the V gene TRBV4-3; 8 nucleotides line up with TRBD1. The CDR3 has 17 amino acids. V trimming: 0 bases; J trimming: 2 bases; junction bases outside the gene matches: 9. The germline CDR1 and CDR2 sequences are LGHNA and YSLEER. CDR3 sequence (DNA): TGCGCCAGCAGCCAAGAAAGGTTCGGACAGGGAACCTACGAGCAGTACTTC. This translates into CASSQERFGQGTYEQYF.

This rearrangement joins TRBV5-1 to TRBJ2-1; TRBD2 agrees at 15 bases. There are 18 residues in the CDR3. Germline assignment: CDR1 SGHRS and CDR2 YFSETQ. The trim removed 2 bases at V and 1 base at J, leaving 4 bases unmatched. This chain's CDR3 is CASSFRTSGGASYNEQFF. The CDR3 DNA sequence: TGCGCCAGCAGCTTCCGGACTAGCGGGGGGGCTTCCTACAATGAGCAGTTCTTC. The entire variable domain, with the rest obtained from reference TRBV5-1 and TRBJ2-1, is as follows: KAGVTQTPRYLIKTRGQQVTLSCSPISGHRSVSWYQQTPGQGLQFLFEYFSETQRNKGNFPGRFSGRQFSNSRSEMNVSTLELGDSALYLCASSFRTSGGASYNEQFFGPGTRLTVL.

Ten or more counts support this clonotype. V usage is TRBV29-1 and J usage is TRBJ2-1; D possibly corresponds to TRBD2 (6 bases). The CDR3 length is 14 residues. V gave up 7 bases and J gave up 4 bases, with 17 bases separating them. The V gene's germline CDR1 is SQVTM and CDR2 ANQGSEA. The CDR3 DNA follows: TGCAGCGCCGACATCGGGACTTTTTACAATGAGCAGTTCTTC. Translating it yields CSADIGTFYNEQFF.

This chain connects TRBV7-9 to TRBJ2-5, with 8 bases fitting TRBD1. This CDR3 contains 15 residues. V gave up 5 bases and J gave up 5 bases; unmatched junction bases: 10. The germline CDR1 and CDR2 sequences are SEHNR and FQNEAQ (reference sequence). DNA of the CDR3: TGTGCCAGCAGCCTAGACCGGACAGGGTGGGAGACCCAGTACTTC. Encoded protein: CASSLDRTGWETQYF.